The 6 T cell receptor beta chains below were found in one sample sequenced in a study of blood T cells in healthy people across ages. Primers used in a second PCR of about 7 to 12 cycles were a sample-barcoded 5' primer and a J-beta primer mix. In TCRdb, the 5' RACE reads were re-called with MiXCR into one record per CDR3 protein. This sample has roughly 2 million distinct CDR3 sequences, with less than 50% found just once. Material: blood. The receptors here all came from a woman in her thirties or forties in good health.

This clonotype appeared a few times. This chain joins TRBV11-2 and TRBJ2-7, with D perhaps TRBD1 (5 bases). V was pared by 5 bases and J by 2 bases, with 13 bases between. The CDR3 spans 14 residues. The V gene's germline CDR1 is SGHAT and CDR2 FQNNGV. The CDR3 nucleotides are TGTGCCAGCAGCACAAACAGGAACGCCTACGAGCAGTACTTC. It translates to CASSTNRNAYEQYF.

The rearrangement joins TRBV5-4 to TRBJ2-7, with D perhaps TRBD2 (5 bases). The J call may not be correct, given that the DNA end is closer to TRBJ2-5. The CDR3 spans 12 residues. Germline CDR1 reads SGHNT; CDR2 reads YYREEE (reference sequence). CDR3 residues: CASTLTGETQYF. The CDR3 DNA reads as TGTGCCAGCACCCTTACGGGGGAGACCCAGTACTTC.

The CDR3 protein is CASSLAQNTDTQYF. CDR3 nucleotide sequence: TGCGCCAGCAGCTTGGCACAGAACACAGATACGCAGTATTTT. The V gene is TRBV5-1, the J gene TRBJ2-3; D not resolved. The CDR3 contains 14 residues. V lost 0 bases and J 2 bases, leaving 7 bases between the germline ends. Per the germline V gene, CDR1 is SGHRS and CDR2 is YFSETQ. Based on the CDR3 plus reference TRBV5-1 and TRBJ2-3, the full variable domain is KAGVTQTPRYLIKTRGQQVTLSCSPISGHRSVSWYQQTPGQGLQFLFEYFSETQRNKGNFPGRFSGRQFSNSRSEMNVSTLELGDSALYLCASSLAQNTDTQYFGPGTRLTVL.

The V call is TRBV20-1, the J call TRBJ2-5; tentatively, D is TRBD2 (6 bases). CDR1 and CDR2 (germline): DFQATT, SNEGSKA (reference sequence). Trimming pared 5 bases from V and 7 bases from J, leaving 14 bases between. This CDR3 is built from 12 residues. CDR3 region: CSAVKDGGTQYF. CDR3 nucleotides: TGCAGTGCTGTTAAAGACGGGGGGACCCAGTACTTC.

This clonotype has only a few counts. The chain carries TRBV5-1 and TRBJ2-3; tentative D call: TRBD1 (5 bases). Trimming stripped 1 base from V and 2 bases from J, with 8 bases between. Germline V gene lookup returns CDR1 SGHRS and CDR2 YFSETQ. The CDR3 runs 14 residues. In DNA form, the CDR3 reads TGCGCCAGCAGCTTGATACAGGTCACAGATACGCAGTATTTT. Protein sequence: CASSLIQVTDTQYF.

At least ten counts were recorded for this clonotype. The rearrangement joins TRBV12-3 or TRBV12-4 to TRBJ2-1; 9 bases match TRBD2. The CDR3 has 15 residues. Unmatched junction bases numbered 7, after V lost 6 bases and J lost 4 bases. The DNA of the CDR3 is TGTGCCAGCAGCTTGGCTAGCGGGGTGTACAATGAGCAGTTCTTC. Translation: CASSLASGVYNEQFF.